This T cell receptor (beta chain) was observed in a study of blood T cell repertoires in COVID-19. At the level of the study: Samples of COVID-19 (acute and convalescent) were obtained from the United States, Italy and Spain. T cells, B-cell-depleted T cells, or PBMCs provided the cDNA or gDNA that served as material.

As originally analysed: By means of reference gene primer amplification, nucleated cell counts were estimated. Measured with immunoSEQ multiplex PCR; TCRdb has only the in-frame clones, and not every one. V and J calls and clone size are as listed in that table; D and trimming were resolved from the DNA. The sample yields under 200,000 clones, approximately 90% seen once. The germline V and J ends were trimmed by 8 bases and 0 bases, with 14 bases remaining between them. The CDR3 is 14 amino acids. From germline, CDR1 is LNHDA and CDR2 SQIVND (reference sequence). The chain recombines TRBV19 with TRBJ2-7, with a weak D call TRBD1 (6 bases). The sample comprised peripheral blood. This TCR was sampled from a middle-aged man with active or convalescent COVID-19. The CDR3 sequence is CASRNRANSYEQYF. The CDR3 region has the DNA TGTGCCAGTCGAAACAGGGCCAACTCCTACGAGCAGTACTTC.